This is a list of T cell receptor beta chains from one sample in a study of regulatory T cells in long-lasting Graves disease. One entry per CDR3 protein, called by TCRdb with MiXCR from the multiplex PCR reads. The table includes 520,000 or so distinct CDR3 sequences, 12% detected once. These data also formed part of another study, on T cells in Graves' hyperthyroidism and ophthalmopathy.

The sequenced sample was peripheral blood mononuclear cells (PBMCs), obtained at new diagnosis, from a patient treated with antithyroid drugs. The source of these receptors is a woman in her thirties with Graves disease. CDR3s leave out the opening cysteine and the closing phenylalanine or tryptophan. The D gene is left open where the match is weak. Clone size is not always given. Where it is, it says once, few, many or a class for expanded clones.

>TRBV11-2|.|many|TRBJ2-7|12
ASSLVPGRGEQY
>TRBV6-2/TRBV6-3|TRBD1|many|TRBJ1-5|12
ASSADRGFKPQH
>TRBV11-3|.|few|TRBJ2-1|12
ASRTKLDHNEQF
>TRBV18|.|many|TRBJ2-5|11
ASSPESQETQY
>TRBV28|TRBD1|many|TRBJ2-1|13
ASSSTGTGEQVRF
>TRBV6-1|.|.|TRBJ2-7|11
ASQQGTPYEQY
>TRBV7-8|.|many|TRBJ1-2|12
ASSLEHRRGGYT
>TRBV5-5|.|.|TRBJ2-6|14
ASSLWAFSGANVLT
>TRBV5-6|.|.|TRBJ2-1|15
ASSLEPTESSYNEQF
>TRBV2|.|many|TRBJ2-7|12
ASGPGHDLYEQY
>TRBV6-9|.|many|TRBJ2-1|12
ASSYRRPYNEQF
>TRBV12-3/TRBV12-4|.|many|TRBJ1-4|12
ASSSGSGREKLF
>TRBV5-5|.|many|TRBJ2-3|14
ASSSRVTGRTDTQY
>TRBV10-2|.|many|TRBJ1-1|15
ASSPLGPSRGNTEAF
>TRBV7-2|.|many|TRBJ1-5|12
ASSFPGRSQPQH
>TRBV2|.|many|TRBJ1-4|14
ASSEARSISNEKLF
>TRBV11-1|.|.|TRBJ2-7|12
ASSEAEVSYEQY
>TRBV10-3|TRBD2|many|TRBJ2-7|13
AIRTLAGGAYEQY
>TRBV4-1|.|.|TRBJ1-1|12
ASSRVAQNTEAF
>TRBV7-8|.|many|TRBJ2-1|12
ASSLKVGFEAQF
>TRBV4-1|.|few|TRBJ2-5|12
ASSLSVRQETQY
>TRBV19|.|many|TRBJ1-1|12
ASSIMGSGTEAF
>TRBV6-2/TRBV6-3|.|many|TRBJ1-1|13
ASSYSPGRTTEAF
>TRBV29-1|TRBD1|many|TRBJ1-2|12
SVVLGDRGYGYT
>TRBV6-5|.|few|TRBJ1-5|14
ASSYYPTRGNQPQH
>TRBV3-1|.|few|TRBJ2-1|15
ASSPVPQRITYNEQF
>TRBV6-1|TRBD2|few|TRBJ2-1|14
ASSRSPGLAGDEQF
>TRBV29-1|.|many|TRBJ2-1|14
SVEGGREFPGNEQF
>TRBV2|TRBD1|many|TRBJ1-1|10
ASSSGGPEAF
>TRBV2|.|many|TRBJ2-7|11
ASERERTYEQY
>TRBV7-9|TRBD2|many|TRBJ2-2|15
ASSLGPLAGDHGELF
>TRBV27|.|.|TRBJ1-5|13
ASRQGVHSNQPQH
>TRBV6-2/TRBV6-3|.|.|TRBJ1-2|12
ASSYSDPWVGYT
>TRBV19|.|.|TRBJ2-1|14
ASSKQGFRSYNEQF
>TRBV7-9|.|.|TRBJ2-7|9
ASTEAYEQY
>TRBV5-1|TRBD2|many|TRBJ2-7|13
ASSPKGGRAYEQY
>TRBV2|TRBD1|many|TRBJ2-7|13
ASTSTGGFSYEQY
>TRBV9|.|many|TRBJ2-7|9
ASSATGEQY
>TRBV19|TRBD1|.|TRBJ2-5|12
ASSIVGQRETQY
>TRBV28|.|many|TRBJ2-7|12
ASSLRDGAYEQY
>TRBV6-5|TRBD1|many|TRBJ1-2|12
ASSYSWTGQGYT
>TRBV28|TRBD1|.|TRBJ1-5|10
ASKDRDQPQH